Each of the 20 T cell receptor beta chains below was sequenced from the same sample in a study of cytomegalovirus exposure and HLA in healthy donors. The PCR employed 60 Vbeta primers together with 13 Jbeta primers. Sequenced by immunoSEQ multiplex PCR; TCRdb stores in-frame clones only, minus some. The sample consists of approximately 110,000 clones, 15% to 19% of them appearing once. Sequences were obtained from PBMCs. Receptors were obtained from a young woman in good health and CMV-seronegative.

V is TRBV5-5 and J is TRBJ1-2; perhaps TRBD1 as D (6 bases). CDR1 is SGHKS and CDR2 is YYEKEE in the germline V gene (reference sequence). This CDR3 has 13 amino acids. V was cut by 2 bases and J by 8 bases, with 13 bases left in between. This CDR3 reads CASSLSGDWGYTF. Written as DNA, the CDR3 is TGTGCCAGCAGCTTATCAGGGGATTGGGGCTACACCTTC.

This clone showed up just a few times. The gene calls are TRBV7-3 and TRBJ1-4, with D possibly TRBD1 on 6 matching bases. Trimming removed 2 bases from V and 5 bases from J, with 15 bases in between. CDR1 and CDR2 from the germline V gene are SGHTA and FQGTGA. There are 16 residues in the CDR3. The DNA of the CDR3 is TGTGCCAGCAGCTTAGCCAGGGGTTCTATCAATGAAAAACTGTTTTTT. This codes for CASSLARGSINEKLFF. Full variable domain (rest looked up from reference TRBV7-3 and TRBJ1-4): GAGVSQTPSNKVTEKGKYVELRCDPISGHTALYWYRQSLGQGPEFLIYFQGTGAADDSGLPNDRFFAVRPEGSVSTLKIQRTERGDSAVYLCASSLARGSINEKLFFGSGTQLSVL.

The chain carries TRBV28 and TRBJ1-2; 8 nucleotides align to TRBD1. The CDR3 totals 14 residues. The junction had 2 bases not matched to a gene; V was cut back by 5 bases and J by 0 bases. Germline V gives CDR1 MDHEN, CDR2 SYDVKM. CDR3 DNA sequence: TGTGCCAGCAGTCCACAGGGGGCTAACTATGGCTACACCTTC. Encoded protein: CASSPQGANYGYTF.

V gene TRBV6-5 combines with J gene TRBJ2-6; D gene unclear. This CDR3 region has 16 residues. The V gene lost 0 bases and the J gene lost 0 bases, with 6 bases spanning the gap. The V gene's germline CDR1 is MNHEY and CDR2 SVGAGI. The CDR3 spells CASSYSGTSGANVLTF. CDR3 nucleotides: TGTGCCAGCAGTTACTCCGGTACCTCTGGGGCCAACGTCCTGACTTTC.

This clone was seen more than once but under ten times. The chain is built from TRBV6-6 and TRBJ2-2; D might be TRBD2 (5 bases). This CDR3 contains 14 residues. V lost 3 bases and J lost 4, with 9 bases in between. Germline V gene lookup returns CDR1 MNHNY and CDR2 SVGAGI (reference sequence). The chain's CDR3 is CASSYNRGTGELFF. The CDR3 nucleotides are TGTGCCAGCAGTTATAATCGGGGCACCGGGGAGCTGTTTTTT.

This clone showed up just a few times. The chain recombines TRBV5-1 with TRBJ2-3, with D possibly TRBD2 on 5 matching bases. V shed 4 bases and J shed 6 bases, with 15 bases lying between them. The CDR3 totals 14 residues. The germline gives CDR1 SGHRS, CDR2 YFSETQ. For the CDR3, the DNA is TGCGCCAGCAGCCTTGGGAGCCCCGATGATACGCAGTATTTT. Translated, it gives CASSLGSPDDTQYF.

This clone was seen only a few times. The gene calls are TRBV11-2 and TRBJ2-4; a possible D gene is TRBD1 (5 bases). Trimming pared 3 bases from V and 0 bases from J, leaving 18 bases between. This CDR3 has 18 residues. The germline V gene encodes CDR1 SGHAT and CDR2 FQNNGV. CDR3 DNA: TGTGCCAGCAGCTTCCGACAGCCCCGAGGCCTAGCCAAAAACATTCAGTACTTC. This gives the protein CASSFRQPRGLAKNIQYF.

The chain combines TRBV4-3 with TRBJ1-1; unclear D gene. This CDR3 is built from 16 residues. The germline CDR1 and CDR2 sequences are LGHNA and YSLEER. Trimming removed 2 bases at V and 3 bases at J, with 16 bases between. Written as DNA, the CDR3 is TGCGCCAGCAGCCAAATAGGCATCGGGAGGGACACTGAAGCTTTCTTT. It yields the protein CASSQIGIGRDTEAFF.

In its sample, this clone was seen a few times. This rearrangement joins TRBV7-9 to TRBJ2-3; 8 positions agree with TRBD2. Unmatched junction bases numbered 17, after V lost 5 bases and J lost 4 bases. The CDR3 runs 18 residues. Germline assignment: CDR1 SEHNR and CDR2 FQNEAQ (reference sequence). The CDR3 region has the DNA TGTGCCAGCAGCGCTCAACGGGGGGGCATTCTGCATGCAGATACGCAGTATTTT. Translation: CASSAQRGGILHADTQYF.

The chain has TRBV27 and TRBJ2-1, with TRBD2 identical over 7 bases. CDR3 length: 17 residues. J gave up 2 bases and V 5 bases, and 12 bases lay outside the gene matches. Germline V lookup: CDR1 MNHEY, CDR2 SMNVEV (reference sequence). The CDR3 protein is CASSTKDSGTTYNEQFF. The CDR3 coding sequence is TGTGCCAGCAGTACTAAAGATTCCGGGACTACCTACAATGAGCAGTTCTTC.

This clone was seen more than once but under ten times. The chain links TRBV5-1 to TRBJ2-7, with TRBD2 identical over 10 bases. Per the germline V gene, CDR1 is SGHRS and CDR2 is YFSETQ. J gave up 5 bases and V 4 bases, and 9 bases lay outside the gene matches. CDR3 length: 15 amino acids. In DNA, the CDR3 is TGCGCCAGCAGCCCGGCGCCTAGCGGGAGTAACGAGCAGTACTTC. Residues: CASSPAPSGSNEQYF.

The V gene is TRBV5-1, the J gene TRBJ2-7; 9 bases are a match to TRBD1. Trimming at V came to 4 bases and at J to 2 bases, leaving 4 bases not matched to a gene. CDR1 and CDR2 from the germline V gene are SGHRS and YFSETQ. This CDR3 is built from 14 residues. As DNA, the CDR3 is TGCGCCAGCAGCCGGGGACAGGGCACCTACGAGCAGTACTTC. Encoded protein: CASSRGQGTYEQYF.

This clone appeared a few times. J is TRBJ1-4 and V is TRBV6-6; no clear D. Trimming stripped 2 bases from V and 8 bases from J, with 12 bases between. Germline V CDR1 and CDR2: MNHNY, SVGAGI (reference sequence). The CDR3 sequence is 14 residues long. The CDR3 loop is CASSYEGRREKLFF. DNA for the CDR3: TGTGCCAGCAGTTACGAAGGGAGGCGCGAAAAACTGTTTTTT.

Only a few counts were recorded for this clone. The chain carries TRBV7-3 and TRBJ2-1; the D gene is possibly TRBD2 (6 bases). CDR3 length: 12 amino acids. Trimming removed 1 base from V and 8 bases from J, with 6 bases in between. Germline V lookup: CDR1 SGHTA, CDR2 FQGTGA. CDR3 coding DNA: TGTGCCAGCAGCTTAAGGGGGGATGAGCAGTTCTTC. Amino acids: CASSLRGDEQFF.

This clone was picked up a small number of times. CDR3 nucleotide sequence: TGCGCCAGCAGCTTGACAGGAACCCACACTGAAGCTTTCTTT. Amino acids: CASSLTGTHTEAFF. The chain employs TRBV5-1 and TRBJ1-1; tentative D call: TRBD1 (5 bases). Trimming removed 1 base at V and 3 bases at J, with 10 bases between. The length of the CDR3 is 14 residues. CDR1 is SGHRS and CDR2 is YFSETQ in the germline V gene.

The chain is built from TRBV10-2 and TRBJ2-5; TRBD1 agrees at 10 bases. This CDR3 is 15 amino acids long. V was clipped by 3 bases and J by 3 bases; unmatched bases: 4. Looked up from germline, CDR1 is WSHSY and CDR2 is SAAADI. The CDR3 here is CASSDDRGRKETQYF. CDR3 sequence (DNA): TGCGCCAGCAGTGATGACAGGGGGCGCAAAGAGACCCAGTACTTC.

The rearrangement uses TRBV10-2 and TRBJ2-7; TRBD2 matches at 12 bases. The CDR3 has 17 amino acids. The trim removed 4 bases at V and 7 bases at J, leaving 14 bases unmatched. Germline-derived CDR1 and CDR2 are WSHSY and SAAADI. The CDR3 DNA follows: TGCGCCAGCAGTGCCCGAGGACTAGCGGGATCCCTCCGGGAGCAGTACTTC. Amino acids: CASSARGLAGSLREQYF.

In this sample, this clone turned up a few times. The chain links TRBV5-4 to TRBJ2-5; D possibly corresponds to TRBD1 (6 bases). The CDR3 totals 11 residues. Germline V CDR1 and CDR2: SGHNT, YYREEE (reference sequence). The germline V and J ends were trimmed by 7 bases and 5 bases, with 9 bases remaining between them. CDR3 region: CASETGETQYF. As DNA, the CDR3 is TGTGCCAGCGAAACAGGGGAGACCCAGTACTTC. The entire variable domain, with the rest obtained from reference TRBV5-4 and TRBJ2-5, is as follows: ETGVTQSPTHLIKTRGQQVTLRCSSQSGHNTVSWYQQALGQGPQFIFQYYREEENGRGNFPPRFSGLQFPNYSSELNVNALELDDSALYLCASETGETQYFGPGTRLLVL.

CDR3 sequence (DNA): TGTGCCAGTAGTTCTAAGACAGGGGGCTACACTGAAGCTTTCTTT. Residues: CASSSKTGGYTEAFF. This chain links TRBV19 with TRBJ1-1, with 10 bases matching TRBD1. V shed 5 bases, J shed 3 bases, and the junction held 6 bases outside the gene matches. Looked up from germline, CDR1 is LNHDA and CDR2 is SQIVND (reference sequence). This CDR3 spans 15 amino acids. Based on the CDR3 plus reference TRBV19 and TRBJ1-1, the full variable domain is DGGITQSPKYLFRKEGQNVTLSCEQNLNHDAMYWYRQDPGQGLRLIYYSQIVNDFQKGDIAEGYSVSREKKESFPLTVTSAQKNPTAFYLCASSSKTGGYTEAFFGQGTRLTVV.

This clone was seen only a few times. The chain is built from TRBV4-1 and TRBJ2-4; TRBD2 agrees at 13 bases. The V segment lost 9 bases and the J segment 8 bases; nucleotides outside the gene matches: 10. There are 15 residues in the CDR3. Germline CDR1 and CDR2: MGHRA and YSYEKL. The CDR3 sequence: CASRGTSGKWDIQYF. The CDR3 DNA follows: TGCGCCAGTCGAGGGACTAGCGGGAAGTGGGACATTCAGTACTTC.